Below, 24 T cell receptor beta chains from the same sample are listed, as sequenced in a study of cytomegalovirus exposure and HLA in healthy donors. 60 Vbeta and 13 Jbeta primers were used in PCR. Clones were sequenced by immunoSEQ multiplex PCR, and TCRdb holds only the in-frame ones, with some missing. The table lists 140,000 to 150,000 clones, approximately 9% of them singletons. Sequences were obtained from PBMCs. The receptor set was obtained from a male donor in good health and CMV-seronegative.

This rearrangement joins TRBV5-1 to TRBJ2-2; D unclear. V was pared by 6 bases and J by 6 bases, with 9 bases between. The CDR3 sequence is 12 residues long. Germline V gene lookup returns CDR1 SGHRS and CDR2 YFSETQ. CDR3 in DNA: TGCGCCAGCATGATAGTCCCCGGGGAGCTGTTTTTT. Protein: CASMIVPGELFF.

The J gene is TRBJ1-4, the V gene TRBV19; maybe TRBD1 (5 bases). The CDR3 totals 15 residues. V gave up 1 base and J gave up 5 bases, with 11 bases separating them. Looked up from germline, CDR1 is LNHDA and CDR2 is SQIVND (reference sequence). CDR3 protein: CASSIGQILNEKLFF. The CDR3 DNA reads as TGTGCCAGTAGTATAGGACAGATCCTAAATGAAAAACTGTTTTTT.

This clone was found a few times. The V call is TRBV19, the J call TRBJ1-2; possible D gene TRBD1, 6 bases. This CDR3 is 13 amino acids long. V was shortened by 6 bases and J by 4 bases, with 12 bases between the two germline ends. Germline lookup yields CDR1 LNHDA and CDR2 SQIVND (reference sequence). CDR3 in DNA: TGTGCCAGTAGAGCAGGGGAGGGCTATGGCTACACCTTC. Translating it yields CASRAGEGYGYTF.

This clone was counted only a few times. This chain joins TRBV4-3 and TRBJ1-6; D not certain. CDR1 and CDR2 (germline): LGHNA, YSLEER. The V end lost 0 bases, the J end lost 9 bases, and 12 bases lay between the germline ends. The CDR3 runs 15 residues. DNA for the CDR3: TGCGCCAGCAGCCAAGATAGGGAGTACGGTTCACCCCTCCACTTT. Protein sequence: CASSQDREYGSPLHF.

V and J are TRBV28 and TRBJ1-5; 7 bases are a match to TRBD1. V lost 1 base and J lost 7; bases outside the gene matches: 7. Germline V gives CDR1 MDHEN, CDR2 SYDVKM. This CDR3 is built from 15 residues. As DNA, the CDR3 is TGTGCCAGCAGTTTATCCACGACAGGGAAACAGCCCCAGCATTTT. Protein: CASSLSTTGKQPQHF.

This clone has just a few counts. The chain combines TRBV9 with TRBJ2-3, with D unclear. Trimming removed 0 bases at V and 6 bases at J, with 14 bases between. CDR3 size: 15 residues. CDR1 and CDR2 from the germline V gene are SGDLS and YYNGEE. The DNA of the CDR3 is TGTGCCAGCAGCGTAGCCCCTTCCCTTGTGGATACGCAGTATTTT. Translation: CASSVAPSLVDTQYF.

This chain links TRBV2 with TRBJ2-3; TRBD2 might be the D (6 bases). The germline V gene has CDR1 SNHLY and CDR2 FYNNEI. CDR3 length: 16 amino acids. V lost 4 bases, J lost 1 base, and 15 bases lay in between. CDR3 protein: CASSGWGREGTDTQYF. The CDR3 coding sequence is TGTGCCAGCAGTGGCTGGGGAAGGGAGGGCACAGATACGCAGTATTTT.

This clone was counted only a few times. The gene calls are TRBV9 and TRBJ2-1, with 13 bases identical to TRBD2. Unmatched junction bases numbered 8, after V lost 3 bases and J lost 8 bases. The germline V gene encodes CDR1 SGDLS and CDR2 YYNGEE. This CDR3 contains 16 residues. The CDR3 DNA reads TGTGCCAGCAGCGGGGAGGGACTAGCGGGATTGTATGAGCAGTTCTTC. Its translation is CASSGEGLAGLYEQFF. Drawing the rest from reference TRBV9 and TRBJ2-1, the complete variable domain is DSGVTQTPKHLITATGQRVTLRCSPRSGDLSVYWYQQSLDQGLQFLIQYYNGEERAKGNILERFSAQQFPDLHSELNLSSLELGDSALYFCASSGEGLAGLYEQFFGPGTRLTVL.

This clone has just a few counts. The J gene is TRBJ2-7, the V gene TRBV23-1; D gene unclear. TRBV23-1 is assigned to the ORF class and has an uncertain function. The V and J ends lost 0 bases and 4 bases respectively, with 16 bases between them. This CDR3 is 16 amino acids long. The CDR3 DNA reads as TGCGCCAGCAGTCAATCTGGAATGAGGAAATTATACGAGCAGTACTTC. Translating gives CASSQSGMRKLYEQYF.

This clone was seen a few times. This chain uses TRBV4-2 with TRBJ2-7, with a possible D match to TRBD1 (7 bases). The CDR3 extends over 14 amino acids. The germline V and J ends were trimmed by 0 bases and 5 bases, with 11 bases remaining between them. Germline CDR1 and CDR2: LGHNA and YNFKEQ. CDR3 nucleotide sequence: TGTGCCAGCAGCCAAGAGGTCAGGGGGGACGAGCAGTACTTC. It encodes CASSQEVRGDEQYF.

The chain employs TRBV4-3 and TRBJ1-2, with D tentatively TRBD1 (6 bases). This CDR3 spans 17 amino acids. Germline CDR1 LGHNA, CDR2 YSLEER. Deletions cut 4 bases from V and 0 bases from J, with 18 bases between. Here the CDR3 DNA reads TGCGCCAGCAGCCCCACAGGGAGCGCTGAGGCTAACTATGGCTACACCTTC. This sequence encodes CASSPTGSAEANYGYTF.

The J gene is TRBJ1-2, the V gene TRBV7-2; 9 positions match TRBD1. In germline, CDR1 is SGHTA, CDR2 FQGNSA. This CDR3 contains 14 residues. V lost 5 bases, J lost 4 bases, and 5 bases stayed unmatched. Here the CDR3 reads CASSTNRGPYGYTF. The CDR3 DNA reads TGTGCCAGCAGCACAAACAGGGGGCCCTATGGCTACACCTTC.

Only a few counts were recorded for this clone. This chain uses TRBV4-1 with TRBJ1-2, with 10 bases that match TRBD1. V dropped 0 bases and J dropped 2; count of bases not matched to a gene: 6. The CDR3 has 17 amino acids. Germline assignment: CDR1 MGHRA and CDR2 YSYEKL. CDR3 loop: CASSQDWRTGGNYGYTF. CDR3 DNA: TGCGCCAGCAGCCAAGATTGGCGGACAGGGGGGAACTATGGCTACACCTTC.

This clone turned up a few times. This rearrangement joins TRBV9 to TRBJ2-7; the match to TRBD2 covers 7 bases. The CDR3 has 14 residues. The junction had 9 bases not matched to a gene; V was cut back by 4 bases and J by 5 bases. Germline V gene lookup returns CDR1 SGDLS and CDR2 YYNGEE. CDR3 sequence reads: CASSIGLGANEQYF. The DNA for the CDR3 is TGTGCCAGCAGCATCGGACTAGGGGCCAACGAGCAGTACTTC.

This chain links TRBV6-5 with TRBJ1-1, with a possible D match to TRBD1 (5 bases). CDR1 is MNHEY and CDR2 is SVGAGI in the germline V gene. Deletions cut 0 bases from V and 4 bases from J, with 12 bases between. The CDR3 consists of 15 residues. DNA for the CDR3: TGTGCCAGCAGTTACTCGAAAGGAGGGGCCACTGAAGCTTTCTTT. This codes for CASSYSKGGATEAFF.

A few counts support this clone. This chain joins TRBV6-5 and TRBJ2-1; 8 bases agree with TRBD1. Losses at the gene ends were 2 bases for V and 0 bases for J; bases not matched to a gene: 3. This CDR3 is built from 16 residues. Germline-derived CDR1 and CDR2 are MNHEY and SVGAGI. CDR3 protein: CASSYAGGASYNEQFF. Written as DNA, the CDR3 is TGTGCCAGCAGTTACGCAGGGGGCGCCTCCTACAATGAGCAGTTCTTC.

The chain combines TRBV27 with TRBJ1-2; D might be TRBD1 (5 bases). V was clipped by 0 bases and J by 8 bases, with 10 bases between them. The V gene's germline CDR1 is MNHEY and CDR2 SMNVEV (reference sequence). The CDR3 has 13 amino acids. The CDR3 sequence is CASSLSGGEGYTF. CDR3 nucleotides: TGTGCCAGCAGTTTATCGGGGGGAGAGGGCTACACCTTC.

The J gene is TRBJ2-5, the V gene TRBV7-9, with TRBD2 matching over 9 bases. Germline CDR1 is SEHNR and CDR2 is FQNEAQ (reference sequence). The V gene end was trimmed by 1 base and the J gene end by 5 bases; junction bases not matched to a gene: 8. CDR3 length equals 16 residues. CDR3: CASSLGLAGHGETQYF. The CDR3 coding sequence is TGTGCCAGCAGCTTAGGTCTAGCGGGGCACGGCGAGACCCAGTACTTC.

Only a few counts were recorded for this clone. The chain couples TRBV6-1 to TRBJ2-3; weak D call: TRBD2 (5 bases). Trimming left V 3 bases short and J 1 base short, with 8 bases between. Looked up from germline, CDR1 is MNHNS and CDR2 is SASEGT. This CDR3 contains 14 residues. CDR3 protein: CASSERAGTDTQYF. Written as DNA, the CDR3 is TGTGCCAGCAGTGAGAGGGCAGGCACAGATACGCAGTATTTT.

This chain joins TRBV19 and TRBJ2-7; D unresolved. Germline CDR1 and CDR2: LNHDA and SQIVND (reference sequence). The CDR3 is made up of 15 amino acids. Trimming shortened V by 3 bases and J by 4 bases, and 16 bases separated the two germline ends. CDR3: CASSIKPGHRYEQYF. The DNA for the CDR3 is TGTGCCAGTAGTATCAAGCCAGGCCACCGGTACGAGCAGTACTTC.

The V call is TRBV5-1, the J call TRBJ2-2; D might be TRBD1 (5 bases). V was pared by 4 bases and J by 0 bases, with 16 bases between. The length of the CDR3 is 17 residues. In germline, CDR1 is SGHRS, CDR2 YFSETQ. Here the CDR3 DNA reads TGCGCCAGCAGCAGGGAACAGGCCTTCGCGAACACCGGGGAGCTGTTTTTT. This sequence encodes CASSREQAFANTGELFF. The full variable domain, its missing parts supplied by reference TRBV5-1 and TRBJ2-2, is KAGVTQTPRYLIKTRGQQVTLSCSPISGHRSVSWYQQTPGQGLQFLFEYFSETQRNKGNFPGRFSGRQFSNSRSEMNVSTLELGDSALYLCASSREQAFANTGELFFGEGSRLTVL.

This clone occurred a few times. The V gene is TRBV28, the J gene TRBJ2-3, with a tentative D call TRBD2 (5 bases). V gave up 3 bases and J gave up 4 bases, with 14 bases separating them. The CDR3 covers 15 residues. Germline assignment: CDR1 MDHEN and CDR2 SYDVKM. CDR3 sequence reads: CASSFRPSKADTQYF. The CDR3 DNA follows: TGTGCCAGCAGTTTCCGGCCTAGCAAGGCAGATACGCAGTATTTT.

The CDR3 protein is CASSDRSGANVLTF. CDR3 DNA sequence: TGTGCCAGCAGCGACCGCTCTGGGGCCAACGTCCTGACTTTC. The chain recombines TRBV6-4 with TRBJ2-6; D is undetermined. V was clipped by 6 bases and J by 0 bases, with 6 bases between them. The CDR3 extends over 14 amino acids. Germline V CDR1 and CDR2: MRHNA, SNTAGT.

The rearrangement joins TRBV5-3 to TRBJ1-5; D gene unclear. TRBV5-3 carries the ORF label, with uncertain function. V lost 4 bases to trimming and J lost 0 bases, with 14 bases between them. The CDR3 runs to 16 residues. CDR3 DNA: TGTGCCAGAAGCGGCAGGATCCTGAATAGCAATCAGCCCCAGCATTTT. It specifies CARSGRILNSNQPQHF.